This passage covers 6 T cell receptor beta chains from one sample sequenced in a study of blood T cell repertoires in COVID-19. TCRdb keeps only in-frame clones here, not all; method: immunoSEQ multiplex PCR. The data contain about 400,000 clones, 88% of them singletons. Sequencing was performed on PBMCs or T cells enriched from blood (not recorded which). The receptors come from a middle-aged woman with acute COVID-19.

The V and J genes are TRBV10-3 and TRBJ1-1, with D tentatively TRBD1 (5 bases). The germline V gene has CDR1 ENHRY and CDR2 SYGVKD. The CDR3 sequence is 13 residues long. Trimming removed 11 bases at V and 3 bases at J, with 16 bases between. The CDR3 coding sequence is TGTGCCGCTCAAGGAGGGGAGGACACTGAAGCTTTCTTT. It yields the protein CAAQGGEDTEAFF.

The V gene is TRBV11-2, the J gene TRBJ1-4, with TRBD1 matching over 8 bases. The CDR3 totals 16 residues. Trimming cost V 5 bases and J 8 bases; bases outside gene matches: 13. Germline loops: CDR1 SGHAT, CDR2 FQNNGV. CDR3 nucleotides: TGTGCCAGCAGCCCGCACCCGACAGGGGATGGCGAAAAACTGTTTTTT. Translated: CASSPHPTGDGEKLFF.

The V and J genes are TRBV4-1 and TRBJ2-5; weak D call: TRBD1 (6 bases). This CDR3 region has 16 residues. Germline V gene lookup returns CDR1 MGHRA and CDR2 YSYEKL. Trimming took 1 base from V and 2 from J, leaving 14 bases between them. CDR3: CASSQALARGQETQYF. Written as DNA, the CDR3 is TGCGCCAGCAGCCAAGCCCTGGCCAGGGGACAAGAGACCCAGTACTTC.

This clone was observed a few times. The rearrangement joins TRBV11-3 to TRBJ2-1; TRBD1 agrees at 10 bases. V lost 2 bases to trimming and J lost 8 bases; unmatched junction nucleotides: 9. CDR1 and CDR2 (germline): SGHNT, YENEEA. CDR3 length equals 16 residues. The CDR3 loop is CASSLIRDRGLYEQFF. DNA of the CDR3: TGTGCCAGCAGCTTAATCCGGGACAGGGGTTTGTATGAGCAGTTCTTC.

V and J are TRBV30 and TRBJ1-6, with D possibly TRBD1 on 6 matching bases. The CDR3 is made up of 12 amino acids. Germline V gene sequence: CDR1 GTSNPN, CDR2 SVGIG (reference sequence). V was clipped by 5 bases and J by 6 bases, with 8 bases between them. The CDR3 here is CAWGQTNSPLHF. As DNA, the CDR3 is TGTGCCTGGGGACAGACTAATTCACCCCTCCACTTT.

This chain links TRBV15 with TRBJ2-1; 9 bases align to TRBD1. Germline V gives CDR1 LNHNV, CDR2 YYDKDF (reference sequence). The J segment lost 7 bases and the V segment lost 3 bases, leaving 10 bases of the junction unmatched. The CDR3 has 16 amino acids. The DNA of the CDR3 is TGTGCCACCAGCAGGACCCGGGACAGGGTCCAGAATGAGCAGTTCTTC. Its protein is CATSRTRDRVQNEQFF.